The 10 T cell receptor beta chains below come from one sample, sequenced in a study of T cell responses to AZD1222 COVID-19 vaccine. Measured with immunoSEQ multiplex PCR; TCRdb has only the in-frame clones, and not every one. Of roughly 80,000 clones in the sample, 70% to 90% were seen once. The specimen was peripheral blood, collected 28 days after the second AZD1222 dose. All receptors derive from an adult who received the AZD1222 COVID-19 vaccine.

The V call is TRBV3-1 (or the pseudogene TRBV3-2), the J call TRBJ1-1; D gene uncertain. This CDR3 spans 17 amino acids. In germline, CDR1 is LGHDT, CDR2 YNNKEL (reference sequence). The V end was cut by 0 bases, the J end by 5 bases, with 19 bases between. The CDR3 loop is CASSQEAPARWKTEAFF. DNA for the CDR3: TGTGCCAGCAGCCAAGAGGCGCCGGCAAGGTGGAAAACTGAAGCTTTCTTT.

This clone appeared a few times. The V and J genes are TRBV6-5 and TRBJ1-3; no firm D call. The germline V and J ends were trimmed by 8 bases and 5 bases, with 10 bases remaining between them. Germline CDR1 reads MNHEY; CDR2 reads SVGAGI. This CDR3 has 12 amino acids. The CDR3 sequence: CASAWSRNTIYF. CDR3 nucleotides: TGTGCCAGCGCCTGGTCGCGAAACACCATATATTTT.

The chain employs TRBV7-2 and TRBJ2-2, with D possibly matching TRBD2 (6 bases). Germline CDR1 is SGHTA and CDR2 is FQGNSA. This CDR3 contains 17 residues. V lost 3 bases, J lost 4 bases, and 18 bases lay in between. In DNA, the CDR3 is TGTGCCAGCAGCTTTGATTGGCGGAGGGAATCCACCGGGGAGCTGTTTTTT. It specifies CASSFDWRRESTGELFF.

This rearrangement joins TRBV6-2 or TRBV6-3 to TRBJ1-5; D is uncertain. V lost 6 bases and J lost 7, with 10 bases in between. The germline V gene encodes CDR1 MNHEY and CDR2 SVGEGT. The CDR3 has 12 amino acids. The CDR3, as DNA: TGTGCCAGCAGCCCCCCCTGGCAGCCCCAGCATTTT. Amino acid sequence: CASSPPWQPQHF.

The chain uses TRBV19 and TRBJ1-6; 10 nucleotides match TRBD1. The CDR3 spans 17 residues. The V and J ends lost 6 bases and 0 bases, in that order; junction bases with no gene match: 5. Germline CDR1 and CDR2: LNHDA and SQIVND (reference sequence). The CDR3 loop reads CASRSRDRGSYNSPLHF. The CDR3 nucleotides read TGTGCCAGTAGAAGCCGGGACAGGGGCTCCTATAATTCACCCCTCCACTTT.

The chain employs TRBV7-9 and TRBJ1-6; a possible D gene is TRBD1 (5 bases). Between the trimmed V and J ends, which lost 4 bases and 8 bases, there was a span of 15 bases. Germline V gene data show CDR1 as SEHNR and CDR2 as FQNEAQ (reference sequence). The length of the CDR3 is 15 residues. CDR3 sequence (DNA): TGTGCCAGCAGCTCAAGACGGGACGGTGATTCACCCCTCCACTTT. Residues: CASSSRRDGDSPLHF.

This clone has more than one count but fewer than ten. The CDR3 is CASSQVGTEPNEKLFF. The DNA of the CDR3 is TGTGCCAGCAGCCAAGTTGGGACAGAGCCTAATGAAAAACTGTTTTTT. This rearrangement joins TRBV14 to TRBJ1-4, with TRBD1 identical over 7 bases. Germline loops: CDR1 SGHDN, CDR2 FVKESK. V gave up 1 base and J gave up 3 bases; unmatched junction bases: 5. The CDR3 runs 16 residues.

This clone showed up just once. V gene TRBV11-1 combines with J gene TRBJ1-1, with D possibly matching TRBD1 (5 bases). Germline V gives CDR1 SGHAT, CDR2 FQDESV (reference sequence). The CDR3 loop spans 14 amino acids. V lost 5 bases and J 6 bases, leaving 16 bases between the germline ends. For the CDR3, the DNA is TGTGCCAGCAGCCACCTCGACGGGACCTCTGAAGCTTTCTTT. Its translation is CASSHLDGTSEAFF.

The DNA for the CDR3 is TGTGCCATCAGTGTTAGTGGGGTTCTGGAAAACACCATATATTTT. It specifies CAISVSGVLENTIYF. The V and J genes are TRBV10-3 and TRBJ1-3, with D uncertain. Germline assignment: CDR1 ENHRY and CDR2 SYGVKD. The CDR3 runs 15 residues. Trimming took off 4 bases at V and 6 bases at J, with 16 bases between the two ends.

As DNA, the CDR3 is TGTGCCAGCAGCCCAGCAGGGTATATCCAGGTTGAAGCTTTCTTT. Translating gives CASSPAGYIQVEAFF. This rearrangement joins TRBV7-9 to TRBJ1-1; tentatively, D is TRBD1 (5 bases). This CDR3 has 15 amino acids. The germline V and J ends were trimmed by 5 bases and 7 bases, with 20 bases remaining between them. The germline CDR1 and CDR2 sequences are SEHNR and FQNEAQ (reference sequence).